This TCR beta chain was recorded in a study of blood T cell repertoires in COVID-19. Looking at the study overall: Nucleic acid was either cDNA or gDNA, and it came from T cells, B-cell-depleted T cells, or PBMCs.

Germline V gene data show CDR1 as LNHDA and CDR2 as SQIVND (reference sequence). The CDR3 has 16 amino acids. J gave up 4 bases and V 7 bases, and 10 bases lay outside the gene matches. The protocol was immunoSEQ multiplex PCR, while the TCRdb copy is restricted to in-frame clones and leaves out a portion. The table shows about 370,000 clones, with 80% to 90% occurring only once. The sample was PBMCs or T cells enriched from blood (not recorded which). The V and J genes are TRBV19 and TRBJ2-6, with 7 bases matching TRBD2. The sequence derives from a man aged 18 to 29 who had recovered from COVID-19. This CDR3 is CASTPWGGRGANVLTF. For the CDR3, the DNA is TGTGCCAGTACCCCCTGGGGGGGGAGAGGGGCCAACGTCCTGACTTTC.